This T cell receptor (beta chain) was identified in a study of T cell responses to AZD1222 COVID-19 vaccine. Per the germline V gene, CDR1 is LNHDA and CDR2 is SQIVND (reference sequence). J was trimmed by 4 bases and V by 9 bases; bases with no gene match: 18. The CDR3 runs 18 residues. The table came from immunoSEQ multiplex PCR; TCRdb's copy has only in-frame clones and leaves some out. This sample has about 140,000 clones, with more than 85% found just once. Source: peripheral blood, taken on day 0 of AZD1222 vaccination. The receptor comes from an adult in good health. This sequence joins TRBV19 and TRBJ1-2; 12 bases are a match to TRBD1. CDR3 sequence (DNA): TGTGCCAGCGAGGGGGGAGCGGGACAGGGGGCAAGAACCTATGGCTACACCTTC. It specifies CASEGGAGQGARTYGYTF. The whole variable domain, filled in from reference TRBV19 and TRBJ1-2, reads DGGITQSPKYLFRKEGQNVTLSCEQNLNHDAMYWYRQDPGQGLRLIYYSQIVNDFQKGDIAEGYSVSREKKESFPLTVTSAQKNPTAFYLCASEGGAGQGARTYGYTFGSGTRLTVV.